The 25 T cell receptor beta chains in this list originate from one sample, sequenced in a study of control samples from healthy donors and cancer patients. Clones were read by immunoSEQ multiplex PCR, and TCRdb kept only the in-frame ones, dropping some. The sample shows around 180,000 clones, 94% of them seen only once. Sequencing was carried out using blood. The receptor source for this set is a woman in her late teens or twenties in good health.

V is TRBV9 and J is TRBJ1-5, with no clear D. The V gene's germline CDR1 is SGDLS and CDR2 YYNGEE. V was trimmed by 4 bases and J by 0 bases, leaving 8 bases between them. CDR3 length: 14 residues. The CDR3 DNA reads as TGTGCCAGCAGCCCTTCCCCTAGCAATCAGCCCCAGCATTTT. Encoded protein: CASSPSPSNQPQHF.

The chain combines TRBV7-9 with TRBJ1-5; weak D call: TRBD1 (5 bases). The CDR3 contains 18 residues. CDR1 and CDR2 (germline): SEHNR, FQNEAQ (reference sequence). The V end lost 5 bases, the J end lost 1 base, and 21 bases lay between the germline ends. CDR3 amino acids: CASSHGDSLTESNQPQHF. DNA of the CDR3: TGTGCCAGCAGCCATGGGGACTCCCTCACGGAGAGCAATCAGCCCCAGCATTTT.

The chain is built from TRBV5-1 and TRBJ2-2, with a tentative D call TRBD2 (6 bases). V gave up 6 bases and J gave up 3 bases, with 15 bases separating them. The germline CDR1 and CDR2 sequences are SGHRS and YFSETQ. The CDR3 consists of 15 residues. The CDR3 sequence is CASTIQGGDTGELFF. The CDR3 DNA reads TGCGCCAGCACCATTCAAGGAGGGGACACCGGGGAGCTGTTTTTT.

The chain couples TRBV5-6 to TRBJ1-2; D not resolved. CDR1 is SGHDT, CDR2 YYEEEE, per germline. The CDR3 is 12 amino acids. With 0 bases removed from V and 4 bases from J, the gap between germline ends came to 4 bases. CDR3 protein: CASSLGTYGYTF. CDR3 nucleotides: TGTGCCAGCAGCTTGGGCACCTATGGCTACACCTTC.

The rearrangement joins TRBV12-3 or TRBV12-4 to TRBJ2-7; D unclear. This CDR3 is built from 11 residues. V was clipped by 5 bases and J by 6 bases, with 8 bases between them. The CDR3 region is CASSVSLEQYF. CDR3 in DNA: TGTGCCAGCAGTGTTTCTCTCGAGCAGTACTTC.

The rearrangement links TRBV21-1 to TRBJ2-7; the table calls TRBD2, which could not be checked here. TRBV21-1 is flagged as a pseudogene. CDR3 size: 17 residues. The CDR3 bases are TGTGCCAGCAACGCGCGGGGGGACTCAGGGAGCTCCTACGAGCAGTACTTC. It encodes CASNARGDSGSSYEQYF.

V is TRBV7-2 and J is TRBJ2-1; the D gene is possibly TRBD1 (6 bases). The germline V gene encodes CDR1 SGHTA and CDR2 FQGNSA. This CDR3 contains 15 residues. V was cut by 5 bases and J by 0 bases, with 11 bases left in between. For the CDR3, the DNA is TGTGCCAGCAGCATACAGGGCGGCTCCTACAATGAGCAGTTCTTC. Its protein is CASSIQGGSYNEQFF. The full variable domain, with the rest looked up from reference TRBV7-2 and TRBJ2-1, is GAGVSQSPSNKVTEKGKDVELRCDPISGHTALYWYRQSLGQGLEFLIYFQGNSAPDKSGLPSDRFSAERTGGSVSTLTIQRTQQEDSAVYLCASSIQGGSYNEQFFGPGTRLTVL.

The rearrangement links TRBV4-1 to TRBJ2-1; 12 bases line up with TRBD2. This CDR3 is built from 16 residues. Germline V CDR1 and CDR2: MGHRA, YSYEKL. V lost 0 bases, J lost 4 bases, and 1 base stayed unmatched. CDR3 sequence: CASSQEGLAGYNEQFF. The CDR3 DNA is TGCGCCAGCAGCCAAGAAGGACTAGCGGGGTACAATGAGCAGTTCTTC.

This clone appeared a single time. The rearrangement links TRBV6-2 or TRBV6-3 to TRBJ1-5; D perhaps matches TRBD1 (5 bases). Germline CDR1 is MNHEY and CDR2 is SVGEGT. Trimming cost V 5 bases and J 6 bases, with 23 bases left between them. The CDR3 has 17 amino acids. The CDR3 loop is CASSLPGLREEGQPQHF. The CDR3 DNA follows: TGTGCCAGCAGTCTACCGGGACTCAGAGAGGAGGGTCAGCCCCAGCATTTT.

The chain employs TRBV19 and TRBJ1-3; D perhaps matches TRBD1 (5 bases). CDR1 is LNHDA, CDR2 SQIVND, per germline (reference sequence). CDR3 size: 16 residues. V was shortened by 6 bases and J by 0 bases, with 15 bases between the two germline ends. The CDR3 loop is CASRETGASSGNTIYF. The CDR3 DNA sequence: TGTGCCAGTAGAGAGACCGGGGCGAGCTCTGGAAACACCATATATTTT.

The rearrangement uses TRBV10-1 and TRBJ2-3; D perhaps matches TRBD2 (5 bases). The V end was cut by 10 bases, the J end by 0 bases, with 11 bases between. This CDR3 comprises 13 residues. Germline V gene data show CDR1 as WNHNN and CDR2 as SYGVQD (reference sequence). The CDR3 region is CATSRTSTDTQYF. CDR3 bases: TGCGCCACCTCTAGGACTAGCACAGATACGCAGTATTTT.

This sequence joins TRBV28 and TRBJ2-4; D is perhaps TRBD1 (6 bases). This CDR3 region has 15 residues. Germline V gene lookup returns CDR1 MDHEN and CDR2 SYDVKM. V lost 5 bases, J lost 2 bases, and 13 bases lay in between. The CDR3 nucleotides read TGTGCCAGCAGTCTATTGGACAGTTCCAAAAACATTCAGTACTTC. This translates into CASSLLDSSKNIQYF.

The chain joins TRBV7-6 to TRBJ1-4; 10 bases agree with TRBD1. The germline CDR1 and CDR2 sequences are SGHVS and FNYEAQ. J was trimmed by 6 bases and V by 5 bases; bases with no gene match: 12. The CDR3 loop spans 17 amino acids. The CDR3 loop is CASSHRRQGAPHEKLFF. CDR3 nucleotides: TGTGCCAGCAGCCACAGAAGACAGGGGGCGCCTCATGAAAAACTGTTTTTT.

DNA of the CDR3: TGTGCCAGCAGCCGGGACAGGGTCCCTCAGCCCCAGCATTTT. This encodes CASSRDRVPQPQHF. The chain couples TRBV7-2 to TRBJ1-5, with 9 bases that match TRBD1. V was pared by 5 bases and J by 6 bases, with 5 bases of the junction left unmatched. The CDR3 has 14 residues. Germline V gives CDR1 SGHTA, CDR2 FQGNSA.

The chain links TRBV4-2 to TRBJ1-2; TRBD1 matches at 7 bases. With 0 bases clipped from V and 5 bases from J, the junction kept 30 bases outside the gene matches. The CDR3 spans 23 residues. Germline V CDR1 and CDR2: LGHNA, YNFKEQ. CDR3 loop: CASSQEVGAAGGQSLPRGYGYTF. The CDR3 DNA follows: TGTGCCAGCAGCCAAGAAGTGGGGGCGGCTGGGGGACAGTCTCTTCCTCGTGGGTATGGCTACACCTTC.

V usage is TRBV27 and J usage is TRBJ2-7, with 10 bases matching TRBD2. V trimming: 2 bases; J trimming: 4 bases; junction bases outside the gene matches: 8. The germline V gene encodes CDR1 MNHEY and CDR2 SMNVEV (reference sequence). The CDR3 is made up of 16 amino acids. Here the CDR3 DNA reads TGTGCCAGCAGTTTACTACCGGGACTAGCGATTTACGAGCAGTACTTC. Protein: CASSLLPGLAIYEQYF.

This clone was picked up a small number of times. The rearrangement uses TRBV27 and TRBJ2-2; D unresolved. Germline-derived CDR1 and CDR2 are MNHEY and SMNVEV (reference sequence). The length of the CDR3 is 15 residues. V was clipped by 2 bases and J by 1 base, with 8 bases between them. CDR3 amino acids: CASSLRPENTGELFF. The CDR3 nucleotides are TGTGCCAGCAGTTTACGGCCCGAGAACACCGGGGAGCTGTTTTTT.

This rearrangement joins TRBV4-1 to TRBJ1-4; the D is unclear. Germline V gene lookup returns CDR1 MGHRA and CDR2 YSYEKL. The V end lost 4 bases, the J end lost 0 bases, and 21 bases lay between the germline ends. The CDR3 length is 19 residues. The CDR3 protein is CASSPPNQPRWTTNEKLFF. The CDR3 region has the DNA TGCGCCAGCAGCCCCCCCAACCAGCCCCGGTGGACAACTAATGAAAAACTGTTTTTT.

The rearrangement links TRBV25-1 to TRBJ1-1; 9 bases align to TRBD1. The V and J ends lost 4 bases and 1 base, in that order; junction bases with no gene match: 1. The CDR3 length is 14 residues. Germline-derived CDR1 and CDR2 are MGHDK and SYGVNS. The CDR3 loop is CASSAGQGNTEAFF. The DNA of the CDR3 is TGTGCCAGCAGTGCGGGACAGGGGAACACTGAAGCTTTCTTT.

The CDR3 reads CATSRGGSNTEAFF. CDR3 DNA sequence: TGTGCCACCAGCAGAGGTGGATCGAACACTGAAGCTTTCTTT. The V and J genes are TRBV15 and TRBJ1-1; no firm D call. There are 14 residues in the CDR3. Germline lookup yields CDR1 LNHNV and CDR2 YYDKDF (reference sequence). V lost 1 base to trimming and J lost 1 base, with 7 bases between them.

The chain uses TRBV16 and TRBJ2-7; D ambiguous. Deletions cut 2 bases from V and 3 bases from J, with 5 bases between. The CDR3 length is 12 residues. In germline, CDR1 is KGHSY, CDR2 FQNENV. CDR3 sequence: CASSQLNYEQYF. The DNA for the CDR3 is TGTGCCAGCAGCCAACTTAACTACGAGCAGTACTTC.

The V and J genes are TRBV27 and TRBJ1-5; TRBD1 agrees at 9 bases. The CDR3 length is 13 residues. The junction had 3 bases not matched to a gene; V was cut back by 5 bases and J by 7 bases. In germline, CDR1 is MNHEY, CDR2 SMNVEV (reference sequence). CDR3 nucleotide sequence: TGTGCCAGCAGTGGACAGGGGAGGCAGCCCCAGCATTTT. Amino acid sequence: CASSGQGRQPQHF.

The V gene is TRBV7-2, the J gene TRBJ1-4, with D possibly being TRBD1 (6 bases). Trimming cost V 5 bases and J 5 bases, with 12 bases left between them. Germline V lookup: CDR1 SGHTA, CDR2 FQGNSA. The CDR3 extends over 14 amino acids. The CDR3: CASSIRGGNEKLFF. The CDR3 region has the DNA TGTGCCAGCAGCATAAGGGGGGGAAATGAAAAACTGTTTTTT.

The chain uses TRBV14 and TRBJ1-2; D remains unclear. This CDR3 spans 12 amino acids. Germline assignment: CDR1 SGHDN and CDR2 FVKESK. The germline V and J ends were trimmed by 1 base and 13 bases, with 13 bases remaining between them. CDR3 sequence: CASSQGGRVFTF. The CDR3 bases are TGTGCCAGCAGCCAAGGCGGAAGAGTTTTCACCTTC.

The chain is built from TRBV3-1 (or the pseudogene TRBV3-2) and TRBJ1-5; the D gene is possibly TRBD1 (5 bases). Germline values: CDR1 LGHDT, CDR2 YNNKEL (reference sequence). Trimming stripped 5 bases from V and 0 bases from J, with 11 bases between. The CDR3 has 15 amino acids. CDR3 protein: CASSYGGDSNQPQHF. CDR3 nucleotide sequence: TGTGCCAGCAGCTATGGGGGGGATAGCAATCAGCCCCAGCATTTT.